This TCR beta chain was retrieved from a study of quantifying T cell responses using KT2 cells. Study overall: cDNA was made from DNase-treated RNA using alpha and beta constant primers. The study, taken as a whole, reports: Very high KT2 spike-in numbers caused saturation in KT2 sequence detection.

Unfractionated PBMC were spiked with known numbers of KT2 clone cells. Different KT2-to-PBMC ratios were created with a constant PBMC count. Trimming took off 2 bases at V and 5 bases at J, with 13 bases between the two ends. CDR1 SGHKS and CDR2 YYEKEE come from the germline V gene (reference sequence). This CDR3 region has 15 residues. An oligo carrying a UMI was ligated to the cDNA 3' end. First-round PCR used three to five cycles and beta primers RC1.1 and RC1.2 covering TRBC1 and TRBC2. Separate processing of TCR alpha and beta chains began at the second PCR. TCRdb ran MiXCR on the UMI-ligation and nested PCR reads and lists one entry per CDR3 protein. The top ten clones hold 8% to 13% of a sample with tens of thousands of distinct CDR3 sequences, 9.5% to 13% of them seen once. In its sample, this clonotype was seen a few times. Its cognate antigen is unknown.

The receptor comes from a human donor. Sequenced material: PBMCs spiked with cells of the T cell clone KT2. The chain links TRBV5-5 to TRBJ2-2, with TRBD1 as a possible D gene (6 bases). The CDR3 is CASSFQGSETGELFF. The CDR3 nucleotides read TGTGCCAGCAGCTTTCAGGGGTCGGAAACCGGGGAGCTGTTTTTT.